This T cell receptor (beta chain) was captured in a study of early T cells in non-severe SARS-CoV-2 infection (dated by TCRdb to about 2021). About the investigation overall: Bulk RNA from unsorted whole blood was used for TCR sequencing, so alpha and beta chains could not be paired. Beyond this particular receptor, the publication reports: VDJdb matching was skewed toward anti-spike CD8 responses, so virus-specific expansions were likely underestimated and private and CD4 specificities were missed.

Receptors were amplified or captured by 5' RACE. The data were produced on a NextSeq 500. In the TCR library protocol, unique molecular identifiers were attached to individual cDNA molecules to correct for PCR bias and sequencing error. TCR alpha and beta chains were both sequenced, and the abundances of alpha and beta sequences in each sample were closely correlated with each other. Concerning the study's data processing: V gene, J gene and CDR3 annotation of TCR sequences was performed with Decombinator V4. TCRs were defined as expanded if a significant change between any two time points was detected under a Poisson model with p below 0.0001. Abundances of TCRs were expressed as counts per million after normalisation to the total number of TCRs sequenced in each sample. TRAV1-2 paired with TRAJ12, TRAJ20 or TRAJ33 defined MAIT TCRs, while TRAV10 paired with TRAJ18 defined iNKT TCRs. VDJdb, accessed 1 November 2021, was searched for CMV, EBV and SARS-CoV-2 annotated TCRs, with TCRs annotated for multiple antigens excluded. The public sequencing data were trimmed at Q25 with fastp and processed into clonotypes with MiXCR by TCRdb, which kept only in-frame beta chains. Rows with a matching CDR3 protein are joined into one entry that keeps the most common DNA and genes. It is TCRdb's table, rather than the study itself, that gives the V and J calls and clone size. In this sample the table shows 85,000 to 120,000 distinct CDR3 sequences, around 13% of which occur a single time. 5% to 8% of the sample is held by the ten biggest clonotypes.

CDR1 and CDR2, per the germline V gene, are KGHSH and LQKENI. The CDR3 has 11 amino acids, counting the end cysteine and phenylalanine. The sequence is cut down to CDR3 DNA, 33 bases in frame from base 1. V loses 7 bases of germline sequence and J loses 4 bases, and the interval between the two ends is 6 bases. A case-control design nested within a healthcare worker cohort in London, UK, was used, with weekly nasopharyngeal swab PCR tests and blood sampling performed. Healthcare workers were recruited between 23 and 31 March 2020, during the week of the UK lockdown, and were followed weekly for up to roughly 15 weeks. This clonotype was observed many times. Its antigen remains undetermined. No much larger clone exists at a distance of one base, and base qualities are not known.

The source is an adult who was a healthcare worker with PCR-confirmed SARS-CoV-2 infection or an uninfected control (not recorded which). Sequencing was done on a sample of whole blood. The chain is assembled from TRBV18 and TRBJ2-3; the D gene remains uncertain. DNA sequence: TGTGCCAGCTTGACATCAGATACGCAGTATTTT. The resulting protein is CASLTSDTQYF.